This T cell receptor beta chain was sequenced during a study of T cells of healthy individuals. V lost 2 bases and J 2 bases, leaving 16 bases between the germline ends. The CDR3 totals 17 residues. Germline CDR1 is MNHEY and CDR2 is SMNVEV (reference sequence). From the 5' RACE reads, TCRdb called clonotypes with MiXCR, one entry per CDR3 protein. Here the sample spans over 95,000 distinct CDR3 sequences, 17% being singletons. The J gene is TRBJ1-5, the V gene TRBV27; D gene uncertain. The source of this sequence is a human donor in good health. CDR3 protein: CASSLTSSYHGNQPQHF. The CDR3 DNA follows: TGTGCCAGCAGTTTAACATCTTCCTATCATGGCAATCAGCCCCAGCATTTT.